The T cell receptor beta chain under discussion was sequenced for a study of T cell responses to AZD1222 COVID-19 vaccine. Study findings and constraints: Nearly half of spike-specific TCRs reportedly target unmutated variant regions. Donors were chiefly white British, with a greater number of females, and clonal diversity was perhaps underestimated.

The CDR3 runs to 14 residues. V lost 3 bases to trimming and J lost 7 bases, with 15 bases between them. Germline CDR1 reads LNHDA; CDR2 reads SQIVND (reference sequence). The table came from immunoSEQ multiplex PCR; TCRdb's copy has only in-frame clones and leaves some out. This sample's clone table lists 150,000 or so clones. Worth noting for this clone: Antigen specificity is unknown.

This sequence was found in an adult in good health. The source material was peripheral blood. The genes are TRBV19 and TRBJ2-5, with D hard to call. This chain's CDR3 is CASSIGQALGTQYF. The CDR3 DNA is TGTGCCAGTAGTATCGGGCAGGCCCTTGGGACCCAGTACTTC.